This T cell receptor (beta chain) originates from a study of blood T cell repertoires in COVID-19. Study in general: Sources were T cells, B-cell-depleted T cells, or PBMCs; the material itself was cDNA or gDNA.

Sequenced by immunoSEQ multiplex PCR; TCRdb stores in-frame clones only, minus some. This table holds some 290,000 clones, around 78% found once. V was clipped by 6 bases and J by 5 bases, with 14 bases between them. Germline-derived CDR1 and CDR2 are MDHEN and SYDVKM. The CDR3 totals 15 residues. The receptor was isolated from a man in his 60s who had recovered from COVID-19. The chain links TRBV28 to TRBJ1-6; D uncertain. Sequenced: peripheral blood. The CDR3: CASSWAGPHNSPLHF. In DNA, the CDR3 is TGTGCCAGCAGCTGGGCGGGCCCCCATAATTCACCCCTCCACTTT.